This T cell receptor (beta chain) was sequenced in a study of CD4 T cell repertoires in COVID-19. Findings and caveats of the study: Some SARS-CoV-2 clonotypes, between roughly 6 and 25%, recurred in SARS-CoV and/or HKU1 cultures.

The CDR3 runs 15 residues. The V end was cut by 5 bases, the J end by 4 bases, with 12 bases between. Germline V gives CDR1 MNHEY, CDR2 SMNVEV (reference sequence). Comments on this clone: What it binds is unknown.

The table came from immunoSEQ multiplex PCR; TCRdb's copy has only in-frame clones and leaves some out. This table holds some 71,000 clones, 83% found once. The memory T cells were sequenced right after ex vivo isolation, without culture. Material: CD4+ T cells from peripheral blood, obtained after recovery from COVID-19. J is TRBJ2-6 and V is TRBV27; D not certain. The receptor was isolated from a human donor who had COVID-19. The CDR3 loop is CASSGISLGANVLTF. CDR3 in DNA: TGTGCCAGCAGTGGGATCTCCCTCGGGGCCAACGTCCTGACTTTC. Supplemented by reference TRBV27 and TRBJ2-6, the full variable domain reads EAQVTQNPRYLITVTGKKLTVTCSQNMNHEYMSWYRQDPGLGLRQIYYSMNVEVTDKGDVPEGYKVSRKEKRNFPLILESPSPNQTSLYFCASSGISLGANVLTFGAGSRLTVL.